The clone carrying this T cell receptor beta chain was picked up one time. The CDR3 is 14 residues long. With 1 base removed from V and 8 bases from J, the gap between germline ends came to 11 bases. The germline V gene has CDR1 MDHEN and CDR2 SYDVKM. In the authors' methods: Reference gene primer amplification gave nucleated cell count estimates. TCRdb's table, derived via immunoSEQ multiplex PCR, lists solely in-frame clones and lacks some. The D gene and trimming were derived from the DNA, and the V and J assignments and clone size from that table. Among 170,000 or so clones listed, 65% to 90% were seen once. This sample is drawn from a study of blood T cell repertoires in COVID-19. Study background: Whether acute or convalescent, the COVID-19 samples came from the United States, Italy and Spain. The cDNA or gDNA used as material had been derived from T cells, B-cell-depleted T cells, or PBMCs.

Specimen: peripheral blood. J is TRBJ1-4 and V is TRBV28; a weak D match, TRBD1 (5 bases). The source is a human donor in a cohort sampled during active COVID-19. In DNA, the CDR3 is TGTGCCAGCAGTTTATTTTCAGGGATGGAAAAACTGTTTTTT. It specifies CASSLFSGMEKLFF.